A selection of T cell receptor beta chains follows, all from one sample in a study of blood T cell repertoires in COVID-19. Sequencing used immunoSEQ multiplex PCR; TCRdb keeps in-frame clones, though not all of them. The table shows 55,000 to 80,000 clones, with approximately 91% occurring only once. The material sequenced was peripheral blood. The receptors derive from a human donor in a cohort sampled during active COVID-19. Each CDR3 is given with its conserved first and last residue. A D gene is named only where the DNA matches it firmly. Part of the rows lack a size; the others show once, few, many or a class for expanded clones.

D | J | V | size | CDR3 | DNA
- | TRBJ1-1 | TRBV2 | - | CASSQRRPEAFF | TGTGCCAGCAGTCAGAGGAGACCTGAAGCTTTCTTT
- | TRBJ2-7 | TRBV7-3 | few | CASSLNPHSGYYEQYF | TGTGCCAGCAGCTTAAACCCTCACAGCGGTTACTACGAGCAGTACTTC
TRBD1 | TRBJ1-2 | TRBV28 | - | CASTTIGRGPSGYTF | TGTGCCAGCACCACCATCGGGAGGGGGCCCTCTGGCTACACCTTC
TRBD1 | TRBJ2-7 | TRBV23-1 | - | CASCPPGQSYEQYF | TGCGCCAGCTGCCCCCCGGGACAGAGCTACGAGCAGTACTTC
TRBD1 | TRBJ1-2 | TRBV6-5 | - | CASSPSPGGMGYTF | TGTGCCAGCAGCCCCTCCCCAGGGGGCATGGGCTACACCTTC
- | TRBJ2-4 | TRBV7-9 | once | CASSLEESRGARGDIQYF | TGTGCCAGCAGCTTAGAGGAAAGCAGGGGGGCGAGGGGAGACATTCAGTACTTC
- | TRBJ2-5 | TRBV7-9 | - | CASSPRLQETQYF | TGTGCCAGCAGCCCTCGACTACAAGAGACCCAGTACTTC
TRBD1 | TRBJ1-1 | TRBV28 | - | CASSLIQGNAWVAFF | TGTGCCAGCAGCCTAATACAGGGGAATGCTTGGGTAGCTTTCTTT
TRBD1 | TRBJ2-7 | TRBV7-9 | - | CASSFGQGYEQYF | TGTGCCAGCAGCTTCGGACAGGGGTACGAGCAGTACTTC
TRBD1 | TRBJ1-2 | TRBV28 | - | CASYLPGQGRYGYTF | TGTGCCAGCTACCTTCCTGGACAGGGTCGGTATGGCTACACCTTC
- | TRBJ1-3 | TRBV7-2 | once | CASSLTPVSNTIYF | TGTGCCAGCAGCTTAACTCCCGTTAGCAACACCATATATTTT
TRBD1 | TRBJ2-7 | TRBV28 | - | CASHRGPPYEQYF | TGTGCCAGCCACAGGGGGCCCCCCTACGAGCAGTACTTC
TRBD1 | TRBJ1-5 | TRBV7-2 | - | CASSDGTGVQPQHF | TGTGCCAGCAGCGACGGGACAGGTGTACAGCCCCAGCATTTT
TRBD1 | TRBJ2-1 | TRBV6-6 | - | CASIRHIQGARPDNEQFF | TGTGCCAGCATTCGGCATATCCAGGGGGCCAGGCCCGACAATGAGCAGTTCTTC
TRBD2 | TRBJ2-3 | TRBV7-6 | few | CASSVIAGINTDTQYF | TGTGCCAGCAGCGTAATAGCGGGGATCAACACAGATACGCAGTATTTT
- | TRBJ2-3 | TRBV3-1/TRBV3-2 | - | CASSQARLQYF | TGTGCCAGCAGCCAAGCGCGACTGCAGTATTTT
TRBD2 | TRBJ2-7 | TRBV6-2/TRBV6-3 | - | CASSYSRRTRNTYEQYF | TGTGCCAGCAGTTACTCGAGACGGACTAGGAATACCTACGAGCAGTACTTC
- | TRBJ2-1 | TRBV27 | few | CASSFVGSSYNEQFF | TGTGCCAGCAGTTTCGTTGGCAGCTCCTACAATGAGCAGTTCTTC
TRBD2 | TRBJ2-3 | TRBV7-8 | - | CASSLAFSGRATDTQYF | TGTGCCAGCAGCTTAGCCTTTAGCGGGAGGGCTACAGATACGCAGTATTTT
- | TRBJ2-7 | TRBV28 | few | CASSLRSYEQYF | TGTGCCAGCAGTTTACGGTCCTACGAGCAGTACTTC
TRBD1 | TRBJ2-2 | TRBV6-5 | - | CASRRDRGTGELFF | TGTGCCAGCAGAAGGGACAGGGGGACCGGGGAGCTGTTTTTT
TRBD1 | TRBJ2-3 | TRBV28 | - | CASSFTGGTDTQYF | TGTGCCAGCAGTTTCACAGGGGGCACAGATACGCAGTATTTT
- | TRBJ2-1 | TRBV12-3/TRBV12-4 | - | CASRGLSLDQFF | TGTGCCAGCAGGGGCCTCAGTCTCGATCAGTTCTTC
TRBD2 | TRBJ2-7 | TRBV28 | - | CASRIAGGSSYEQYF | TGTGCCAGCAGAATAGCGGGAGGAAGCTCGTACGAGCAGTACTTC
- | TRBJ2-7 | TRBV4-3 | - | CASSEGGGGASYEQYF | TGCGCCAGCAGCGAAGGCGGGGGCGGAGCCTCCTACGAGCAGTACTTC
- | TRBJ2-1 | TRBV13 | - | CASSLRMGRTRDEQFF | TGTGCCAGCAGCTTACGGATGGGAAGGACGCGGGATGAGCAGTTCTTC
- | TRBJ1-3 | TRBV7-9 | - | CASSLQYSGNTIYF | TGTGCCAGCAGCTTACAGTACTCTGGAAACACCATATATTTT
- | TRBJ2-7 | TRBV19 | - | CASSPRIRQTANEQYF | TGTGCCAGTAGTCCTCGGATTCGACAGACGGCCAACGAGCAGTACTTC
TRBD2 | TRBJ2-3 | TRBV6-5 | - | CASSRTSGNTDTQYF | TGTGCCAGCAGTCGGACTAGCGGAAACACAGATACGCAGTATTTT
TRBD2 | TRBJ2-1 | TRBV27 | - | CASSWTSGNVYNEQFF | TGTGCCAGCAGTTGGACTAGCGGGAACGTCTACAATGAGCAGTTCTTC
- | TRBJ2-2 | TRBV13 | - | CASSLFRFGLPNTGELFF | TGTGCCAGCAGCTTATTTAGGTTTGGGCTACCAAACACCGGGGAGCTGTTTTTT
TRBD2 | TRBJ2-7 | TRBV6-5 | - | CASSLTGGTYEQYF | TGTGCCAGCAGTTTAACGGGAGGGACCTACGAGCAGTACTTC
TRBD2 | TRBJ2-3 | TRBV19 | - | CASSGPLRGGRALDTQYF | TGTGCCAGTAGTGGCCCCCTCCGAGGCGGGAGGGCCCTAGATACGCAGTATTTT
- | TRBJ1-6 | TRBV2 | - | CASRQGPGNSPLHF | TGTGCCAGCAGACAGGGTCCCGGTAATTCACCCCTCCACTTT
- | TRBJ1-5 | TRBV19 | - | CASSGPSQPQHF | TGTGCCAGCAGCGGACCCTCACAGCCCCAGCATTTT
TRBD2 | TRBJ2-5 | TRBV10-3 | - | CAIRTSGDPLATQYF | TGTGCCATCAGGACTAGCGGGGATCCTCTAGCGACCCAGTACTTC
- | TRBJ2-5 | TRBV29-1 | - | CSETDGVETQYF | TGCAGCGAAACGGACGGGGTAGAGACCCAGTACTTC
TRBD2 | TRBJ2-7 | TRBV2 | - | CASSEKREAFSYEQYF | TGTGCCAGCAGTGAAAAACGGGAGGCCTTTTCCTACGAGCAGTACTTC
TRBD1 | TRBJ2-5 | TRBV5-8 | - | CASSPPTGGGWETQYF | TGTGCCAGCAGCCCTCCGACAGGGGGCGGATGGGAGACCCAGTACTTC
TRBD2 | TRBJ2-7 | TRBV4-2 | - | CASSHNPSGSSYEQYF | TGTGCCAGCAGCCACAACCCTAGCGGGAGTTCCTACGAGCAGTACTTC
TRBD2 | TRBJ2-2 | TRBV4-1 | - | CASSIPSGRIGTGELFF | TGCGCCAGCAGCATCCCTAGCGGGAGAATCGGCACCGGGGAGCTGTTTTTT
TRBD2 | TRBJ2-1 | TRBV28 | - | CASSVAGVSYNEQFF | TGTGCCAGCAGTGTAGCGGGAGTCTCCTACAATGAGCAGTTCTTC
TRBD1 | TRBJ2-7 | TRBV12-5 | - | CASGSRDRDYEQYF | TGTGCTAGTGGTTCCCGGGACAGGGACTACGAGCAGTACTTC
- | TRBJ1-4 | TRBV28 | - | CATTNGGGRLFF | TGTGCCACCACCAACGGGGGGGGGCGACTGTTTTTT
TRBD1 | TRBJ2-7 | TRBV11-2 | - | CASSFGQGVSYEQYF | TGTGCCAGCAGCTTCGGACAGGGGGTATCCTACGAGCAGTACTTC
- | TRBJ1-3 | TRBV18 | few | CASSPERSSGNTIYF | TGTGCCAGCTCACCGGAGAGGAGCTCTGGAAACACCATATATTTT
TRBD2 | TRBJ2-3 | TRBV29-1 | - | CSVEGGRWSTDTQYF | TGCAGCGTTGAGGGCGGGAGGTGGAGCACAGATACGCAGTATTTT
TRBD1 | TRBJ1-5 | TRBV24-1 | - | CATSDLGTAYQPQHF | TGTGCCACCAGTGATTTGGGGACAGCCTATCAGCCCCAGCATTTT
- | TRBJ2-3 | TRBV10-1 | - | CASSVLLADTQYF | TGCGCCAGCAGTGTTCTTCTAGCGGATACGCAGTATTTT
TRBD2 | TRBJ2-7 | TRBV3-1/TRBV3-2 | - | CASSRGTSGTSAYEQYF | TGTGCCAGCAGTCGCGGGACTAGCGGGACTTCGGCCTACGAGCAGTACTTC
- | TRBJ1-5 | TRBV21-1 | - | CAITEDRGQESNQPQHF | TGTGCCATTACGGAGGACAGGGGGCAAGAAAGCAATCAGCCCCAGCATTTT